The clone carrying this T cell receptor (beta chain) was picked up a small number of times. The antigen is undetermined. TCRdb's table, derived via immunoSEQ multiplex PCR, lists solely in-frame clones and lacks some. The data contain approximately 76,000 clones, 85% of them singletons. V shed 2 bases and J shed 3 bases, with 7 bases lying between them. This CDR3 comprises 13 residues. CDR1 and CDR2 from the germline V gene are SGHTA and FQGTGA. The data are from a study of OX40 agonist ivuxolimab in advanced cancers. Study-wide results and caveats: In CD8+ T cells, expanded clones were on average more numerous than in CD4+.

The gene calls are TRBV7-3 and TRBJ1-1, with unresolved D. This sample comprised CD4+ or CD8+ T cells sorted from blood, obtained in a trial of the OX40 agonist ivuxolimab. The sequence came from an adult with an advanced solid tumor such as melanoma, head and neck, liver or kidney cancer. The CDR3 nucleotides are TGTGCCAGCAGCTTATCTTTGGACACTGAAGCTTTCTTT. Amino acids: CASSLSLDTEAFF.